Sequencing of this T cell receptor (beta chain) was carried out in a study of lymphopenia after photon versus proton radiotherapy. General study findings and limits: Relative stability marked proton patients; photon patients lost diversity and naive cells. Oligoclonal CD8+ Temra expansion after nadir drove photon patients' diversity drop.

Comments on this clone: The antigen is unknown.

Assay used: immunoSEQ multiplex PCR; TCRdb lists only in-frame clones, some missing. This sample has around 59,000 clones; less than 85% occur once, and the top ten carry around 2%. The source of this sequence is a man aged 60-69 years with pancreatic cancer. The source material was peripheral blood, sampled from a patient treated with proton-based radiotherapy.

The CDR3 loop reads CASSSDAWSHNSPLHF. In DNA, the CDR3 is TGTGCCAGCAGCTCAGACGCATGGTCCCATAATTCACCCCTCCACTTT. The chain links TRBV11-2 to TRBJ1-6; D is ambiguous. V dropped 4 bases and J dropped 5 bases, with 15 bases sitting between them. CDR1 is SGHAT and CDR2 is FQNNGV in the germline V gene. The CDR3 is 16 residues long.